The clone carrying this TCR beta chain came up once. This study enrolled people aged about 18 to 90 from about two dozen US geographic areas. This sample is part of a study of blood T cell repertoires in COVID-19. Turning to the study itself: Samples came from the United States, Italy and Spain, spanning acute and convalescent COVID-19. Sample material is recorded as cDNA or gDNA derived from T cells, B-cell-depleted T cells, or PBMCs.

Some clones are missing from TCRdb's copy, which holds only in-frame ones; the method was immunoSEQ multiplex PCR. This sample has approximately 230,000 clones, with around nine tenths found just once. Trimming removed 0 bases at V and 5 bases at J, with 11 bases between. The germline gives CDR1 SGHTA, CDR2 FQGNSA. This CDR3 region has 14 residues. The clonotype originates from a woman younger than 35 who had recovered from COVID-19. The chain employs TRBV7-2 and TRBJ2-7; D remains unclear. Sequenced input: PBMCs or T cells enriched from blood (not recorded which). CDR3 DNA: TGTGCCAGCAGCTTAGCTCTCGGTGTCGACGAGCAGTACTTC. This codes for CASSLALGVDEQYF.